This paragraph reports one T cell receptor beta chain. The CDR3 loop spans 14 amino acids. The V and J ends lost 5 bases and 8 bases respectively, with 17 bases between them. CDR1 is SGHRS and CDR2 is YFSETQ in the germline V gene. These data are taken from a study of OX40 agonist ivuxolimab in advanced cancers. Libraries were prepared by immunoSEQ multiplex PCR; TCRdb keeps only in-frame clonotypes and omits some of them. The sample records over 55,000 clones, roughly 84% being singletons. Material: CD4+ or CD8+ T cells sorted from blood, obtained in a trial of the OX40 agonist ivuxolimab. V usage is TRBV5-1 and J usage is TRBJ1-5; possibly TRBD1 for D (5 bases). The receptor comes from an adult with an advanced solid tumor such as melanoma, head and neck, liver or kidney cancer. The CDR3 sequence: CASRNGGESEPQHF. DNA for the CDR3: TGCGCCAGCAGAAATGGGGGTGAATCGGAGCCCCAGCATTTT.